Listed here are 17 T cell receptor beta chains from one sample, sequenced in a study of T cell repertoires in cytomegalovirus infection. These receptors have no known antigen. From the reads, TCRdb called clonotypes with MiXCR, one entry per CDR3 protein. Of about 900,000 distinct CDR3 sequences in the sample, around 32% were seen once. The sample here was cultured CD8+ T cells from PBMCs, taken from culture after CMV antigen stimulation. The origin of the receptors is a human donor in good health (CMV status not recorded). Some clones in this sample may be carry-over from other donors' samples.

The rearrangement joins TRBV6-2 or TRBV6-3 to TRBJ2-1; no firm D call. Germline V lookup: CDR1 MNHEY, CDR2 SVGEGT. This CDR3 has 14 residues. V was cut by 5 bases and J by 0 bases, with 8 bases left in between. CDR3 sequence: CASSPLGSYNEQFF. CDR3 nucleotide sequence: TGTGCCAGCAGTCCTTTGGGCTCCTACAATGAGCAGTTCTTC.

Concerning this clonotype: One junction end disagrees with the germline gene, perhaps due to a read error. The rearrangement uses TRBV19 and TRBJ1-5; 7 positions match TRBD1. The CDR3 loop spans 16 amino acids. CDR1 is LNHDA, CDR2 SQIVND, per germline (reference sequence). CDR3 region: CASSGKGQLENQSQHF. The CDR3, as DNA: TGTGCCAGTAGTGGTAAGGGACAGCTTGAAAATCAGTCCCAGCATTTT.

CDR3: CASRSPTGAGETQYF. CDR3 sequence (DNA): TGTGCCAGCCGAAGCCCTACAGGGGCCGGGGAGACCCAGTACTTC. J is TRBJ2-5 and V is TRBV5-8; 7 bases agree with TRBD1. Trimming took 7 bases from V and 5 from J; bases not matched to a gene: 14. Germline lookup yields CDR1 SGHTS and CDR2 YDEGEE. This CDR3 has 15 residues. Supplemented by reference TRBV5-8 and TRBJ2-5, the full variable domain reads EAGVTQSPTHLIKTRGQQATLRCSPISGHTSVYWYQQALGLGLQFLLWYDEGEERNRGNFPPRFSGRQFPNYSSELNVNALELEDSALYLCASRSPTGAGETQYFGPGTRLLVL.

This chain links TRBV7-9 with TRBJ1-2; no firm D call. CDR3 length: 14 residues. The germline V gene encodes CDR1 SEHNR and CDR2 FQNEAQ (reference sequence). Trimming took off 1 base at V and 3 bases at J, with 9 bases between the two ends. CDR3 DNA: TGTGCCAGCAGCTTAGACGGGGTCGACTATGGCTACACCTTC. Its protein is CASSLDGVDYGYTF.

As to this clonotype: This sequence may be a read error, since a much larger clone differs from it by one base. The J gene is TRBJ2-2, the V gene TRBV11-2; D may match TRBD1 or TRBD2 (5 bases each). The CDR3 covers 16 residues. Germline lookup yields CDR1 SGHAT and CDR2 FQNNGV. The chain's CDR3 is CVSIRGIGVATGELFF. CDR3 DNA sequence: TGTGTCAGCATCCGAGGGATAGGGGTGGCCACCGGGGAGCTGTTTTTT.

The chain recombines TRBV27 with TRBJ2-1; TRBD2 aligns across 9 bases. Germline values: CDR1 MNHEY, CDR2 SMNVEV (reference sequence). V was clipped by 4 bases and J by 7 bases; unmatched bases: 8. The CDR3 consists of 15 residues. CDR3 sequence (DNA): TGTGCCAGCAGTTGGGGGCGGGGGGGCAAAAATGAGCAGTTCTTC. Translation: CASSWGRGGKNEQFF.

This clonotype was seen a handful of times. The rearrangement links TRBV4-3 to TRBJ2-1, with 10 bases aligning to TRBD2. Germline CDR1 reads LGHNA; CDR2 reads YSLEER. CDR3 length: 16 amino acids. V lost 4 bases and J lost 15; bases outside the gene matches: 18. The CDR3 region is CASSRSGSGGAANLFF. CDR3 nucleotide sequence: TGCGCCAGCAGCCGATCAGGGAGCGGGGGGGCCGCGAACTTGTTCTTC.

Only one count was recorded for this clonotype. V usage is TRBV6-1 and J usage is TRBJ2-3; a weak D match, TRBD1 (6 bases). Per the germline V gene, CDR1 is MNHNS and CDR2 is SASEGT. The V end was cut by 9 bases, the J end by 7 bases, with 20 bases between. The CDR3 extends over 14 amino acids. CDR3 residues: CASPKGDRSNTQYF. CDR3 nucleotides: TGTGCCAGTCCTAAGGGGGACCGCAGCAATACGCAGTATTTT.

The gene calls are TRBV2 and TRBJ1-1; no definite D call. The CDR3 has 11 residues. Germline CDR1 reads SNHLY; CDR2 reads FYNNEI. CDR3 amino acids: CDRRLNTEAFF. In nucleotides, the CDR3 is TGTGACAGAAGGCTCAACACTGAAGCTTTCTTT. The full variable domain, in which reference TRBV2 and TRBJ1-1 provide the parts outside the CDR3, is EPEVTQTPSHQVTQMGQEVILRCVPISNHLYFYWYRQILGQKVEFLVSFYNNEISEKSEIFDDQFSVERPDGSNFTLKIRSTKLEDSAMYFCDRRLNTEAFFGQGTRLTVV.

The rearrangement joins TRBV28 to TRBJ2-7; the D gene is possibly TRBD1 (5 bases). With 4 bases removed from V and 4 bases from J, the gap between germline ends came to 11 bases. This CDR3 spans 13 amino acids. Germline V gives CDR1 MDHEN, CDR2 SYDVKM. CDR3 amino acids: CASSSPGQYEQYV. The CDR3 region has the DNA TGTGCCAGCAGTTCCCCAGGGCAGTACGAGCAGTACGTC.

CDR3 amino acids: CASSFGTHNRNSPLHF. The CDR3 coding sequence is TGTGCCAGCAGTTTCGGGACCCATAACCGTAATTCACCCCTCCACTTT. The chain combines TRBV12-3 or TRBV12-4 with TRBJ1-6, with D possibly matching TRBD1 (5 bases). This CDR3 region has 16 residues. The V end was cut by 3 bases, the J end by 6 bases, with 15 bases between.

This clonotype was seen a handful of times. This chain connects TRBV27 to TRBJ1-5; 10 positions agree with TRBD1. Germline V gives CDR1 MNHEY, CDR2 SMNVEV (reference sequence). Trimming removed 4 bases from V and 5 bases from J; junction bases left unmatched: 5. The CDR3 is 15 amino acids. The CDR3 sequence is CASSSLTGGDQPQHF. CDR3 coding DNA: TGTGCCAGCAGTTCCCTGACAGGGGGCGATCAGCCCCAGCATTTT.

CDR3 protein: CASSQDVGGRGDTEAFF. In DNA, the CDR3 is TGCGCCAGCAGCCAAGATGTAGGGGGCCGCGGTGACACTGAAGCTTTCTTT. The V and J genes are TRBV4-3 and TRBJ1-1; 7 nucleotides align to TRBD1. Trimming cost V 0 bases and J 3 bases; bases outside gene matches: 10. Germline loops: CDR1 LGHNA, CDR2 YSLEER. There are 17 residues in the CDR3.

In this sample, this clonotype turned up a few times. The V call is TRBV4-1, the J call TRBJ2-1; 7 positions agree with TRBD2. The length of the CDR3 is 12 residues. The V segment lost 5 bases and the J segment 6 bases; nucleotides outside the gene matches: 1. From germline, CDR1 is MGHRA and CDR2 YSYEKL. The chain's CDR3 is CASSWTSNEQFF. CDR3 DNA sequence: TGCGCCAGCAGCTGGACTAGCAATGAGCAGTTCTTC.

Only a few counts were recorded for this clonotype. This chain uses TRBV27 with TRBJ2-7; 7 positions match TRBD1. The J segment lost 3 bases and the V segment lost 5 bases, leaving 13 bases of the junction unmatched. The CDR3 loop spans 16 amino acids. Germline CDR1 and CDR2: MNHEY and SMNVEV (reference sequence). CDR3 sequence reads: CASSPRQGINYYEQYV. CDR3 coding DNA: TGTGCCAGCAGTCCCCGACAGGGTATAAACTACTACGAGCAGTACGTC.

This clonotype was seen repeatedly, ten times or more. This chain connects TRBV9 to TRBJ2-7; D is tentatively TRBD1 or TRBD2 (5 bases each). This CDR3 contains 13 residues. CDR1 and CDR2 (germline): SGDLS, YYNGEE. Trimming removed 3 bases at V and 6 bases at J, with 13 bases between. The CDR3 nucleotides are TGTGCCAGCAGCGCCGGGACCTCGGGCGAGCAGTACGTC. Protein product: CASSAGTSGEQYV.

In its sample, this clonotype was seen a few times. The rearrangement links TRBV6-6 to TRBJ1-1, with TRBD1 as a possible D gene (5 bases). Trimming took off 1 base at V and 3 bases at J, with 15 bases between the two ends. The CDR3 covers 16 residues. Germline CDR1 reads MNHNY; CDR2 reads SVGAGI (reference sequence). The CDR3 loop reads CASSYFQGLSDTEAFF. In nucleotides, the CDR3 is TGTGCCAGCAGTTACTTCCAGGGCTTGTCGGACACTGAAGCTTTCTTT.